The 10 T cell receptor beta chains in this list originate from one sample, sequenced in a study of post-analysis software for immune sequencing data. Whole-study findings and limits: In patients, TRBV5-6, TRBV5-1 and TRBV20-1 belonged to five TRBV segments found more frequently than in controls.

These receptors have no identified antigens. The authors incorporated unique molecular identifiers into the TCR beta cDNA libraries. One entry per CDR3 protein results from TCRdb running MiXCR on the PCR reads. The sample lists 700,000 to 900,000 distinct CDR3 sequences, more than 45% seen once, with roughly 4.5% in the top ten. The material sequenced was blood. The receptors come from a girl aged 10-17 years with multiple sclerosis.

This chain links TRBV7-6 with TRBJ2-7, with TRBD2 matching over 10 bases. The better agreement between TRBJ2-5 and the DNA end casts doubt on the J call. CDR1 is SGHVS and CDR2 is FNYEAQ in the germline V gene. This CDR3 is 15 amino acids long. The CDR3: CASSAIRLAGETQYF. The CDR3 DNA reads as TGTGCCAGCAGCGCTATCAGACTAGCGGGAGAGACCCAGTACTTC.

The gene calls are TRBV12-3 or TRBV12-4 and TRBJ2-1, with D possibly matching TRBD1 (6 bases). V was cut by 5 bases and J by 9 bases, with 23 bases left in between. CDR3 length equals 16 residues. The DNA for the CDR3 is TGTGCCAGCAGTCCAAGGGCCAGTGATCTACAGGGTGAGCAGTTCTTC. Protein: CASSPRASDLQGEQFF.

The gene calls are TRBV25-1 and TRBJ2-5, with 7 bases that match TRBD2. Matching the DNA end better, TRBJ2-7 makes the J call doubtful. CDR1 is MGHDK, CDR2 SYGVNS, per germline. The CDR3 consists of 16 residues. CDR3: CASSESGGGPTYEQYF. In DNA form, the CDR3 reads TGTGCCAGCAGTGAATCGGGGGGAGGTCCCACCTACGAGCAGTACTTC.

The chain joins TRBV28 to TRBJ2-4; no clear D. With the DNA end fitting TRBJ2-7 better, the J assignment may be wrong. Per germline, CDR1 MDHEN and CDR2 SYDVKM. The CDR3 is made up of 12 amino acids. The CDR3 loop is CASRKEPYEQYF. CDR3 in DNA: TGTGCCAGCAGGAAAGAGCCATACGAGCAGTACTTC.

With regard to this clonotype: A read error may account for a junction end that differs from germline. The chain uses TRBV4-1 and TRBJ2-6, with 10 nucleotides matching TRBD2. Germline-derived CDR1 and CDR2 are MGHRA and YSYEKL. The CDR3 length is 18 residues. The CDR3 spells CASSHPSGRANGTNVRTF. The CDR3, as DNA: TGCGCCAGCAGCCATCCGAGCGGGAGGGCCAACGGGACCAACGTCCGGACTTTC.

In this sample, this clonotype turned up a few times. The rearrangement links TRBV5-1 to TRBJ2-1; the D is unclear. V shed 2 bases and J shed 5 bases, with 17 bases lying between them. From germline, CDR1 is SGHRS and CDR2 YFSETQ. The CDR3 runs to 16 residues. This CDR3 is CASSFFTSQIHNEQFF. For the CDR3, the DNA is TGCGCCAGCAGCTTTTTCACGTCACAGATACACAATGAGCAGTTCTTC.

The CDR3 sequence: CASSSRRDGSSYEQYF. The CDR3 region has the DNA TGCGCCAGCAGCTCCCGCCGGGACGGGAGCTCCTACGAGCAGTACTTC. The chain couples TRBV5-1 to TRBJ2-7, with D tentatively TRBD2 (6 bases). This CDR3 is built from 16 residues. The germline V gene encodes CDR1 SGHRS and CDR2 YFSETQ. Trimming stripped 3 bases from V and 0 bases from J, with 16 bases between.

At least ten counts were recorded for this clonotype. This chain joins TRBV6-6 and TRBJ2-5; D gene ambiguous. Germline-derived CDR1 and CDR2 are MNHNY and SVGAGI (reference sequence). The CDR3 loop spans 12 amino acids. The V gene lost 0 bases and the J gene lost 1 base, with 0 bases spanning the gap. CDR3 protein: CASSYSQETQYF. CDR3 sequence (DNA): TGTGCCAGCAGTTACTCCCAAGAGACCCAGTACTTC.

This clonotype was counted ten times or more. The rearrangement uses TRBV29-1 and TRBJ1-1; D unresolved. The V gene's germline CDR1 is SQVTM and CDR2 ANQGSEA. Trimming shortened V by 2 bases and J by 1 base, and 5 bases separated the two germline ends. CDR3 length equals 12 residues. CDR3 bases: TGCAGCGTTGAACGTGGGAACACTGAAGCTTTCTTT. Translation gives CSVERGNTEAFF.

This clonotype was seen more than once but under ten times. The gene calls are TRBV15 and TRBJ2-5; 14 nucleotides agree with TRBD2. Germline CDR1 LNHNV, CDR2 YYDKDF (reference sequence). After removal of 7 bases from V and 0 bases from J, the junction contained 7 bases not matched to a gene. This CDR3 is 17 amino acids long. CDR3 DNA sequence: TGTGCCACCACCGGGACTAGCGGGAGATCGTACCAAGAGACCCAGTACTTC. It specifies CATTGTSGRSYQETQYF.